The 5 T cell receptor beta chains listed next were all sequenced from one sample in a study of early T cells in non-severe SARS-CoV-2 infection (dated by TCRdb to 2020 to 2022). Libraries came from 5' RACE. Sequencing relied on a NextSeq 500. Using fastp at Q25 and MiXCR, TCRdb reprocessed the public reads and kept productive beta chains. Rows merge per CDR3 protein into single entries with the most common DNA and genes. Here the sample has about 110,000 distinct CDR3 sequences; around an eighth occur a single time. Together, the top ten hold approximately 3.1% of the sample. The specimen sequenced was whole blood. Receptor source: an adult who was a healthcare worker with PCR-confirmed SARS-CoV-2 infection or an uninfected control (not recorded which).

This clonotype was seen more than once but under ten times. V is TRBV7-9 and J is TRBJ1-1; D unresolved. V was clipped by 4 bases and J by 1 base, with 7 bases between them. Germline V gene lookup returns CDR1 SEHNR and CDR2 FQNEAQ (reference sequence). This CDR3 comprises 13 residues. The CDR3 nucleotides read TGTGCCAGCAGCTCTTTTACGAACACTGAAGCTTTCTTT. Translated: CASSSFTNTEAFF.

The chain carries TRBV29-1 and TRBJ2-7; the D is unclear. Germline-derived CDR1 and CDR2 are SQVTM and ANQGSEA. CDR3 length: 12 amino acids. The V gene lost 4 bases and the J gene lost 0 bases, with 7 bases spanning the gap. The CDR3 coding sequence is TGCAGCGTTGGAAGGAACTCCTACGAGCAGTACTTC. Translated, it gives CSVGRNSYEQYF.

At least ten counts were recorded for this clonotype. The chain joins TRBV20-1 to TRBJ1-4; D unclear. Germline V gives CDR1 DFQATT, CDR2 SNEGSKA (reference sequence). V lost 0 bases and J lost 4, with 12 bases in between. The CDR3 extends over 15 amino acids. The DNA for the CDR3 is TGCAGTGCTAGAGATCCTAGTGCCAGTAATGAAAAACTGTTTTTT. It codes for CSARDPSASNEKLFF.

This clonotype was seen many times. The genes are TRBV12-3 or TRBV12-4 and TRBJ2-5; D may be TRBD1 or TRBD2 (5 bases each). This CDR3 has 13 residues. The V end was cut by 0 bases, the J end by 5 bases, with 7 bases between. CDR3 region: CASSLAGTETQYF. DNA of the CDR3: TGTGCCAGCAGTTTAGCAGGGACGGAGACCCAGTACTTC.

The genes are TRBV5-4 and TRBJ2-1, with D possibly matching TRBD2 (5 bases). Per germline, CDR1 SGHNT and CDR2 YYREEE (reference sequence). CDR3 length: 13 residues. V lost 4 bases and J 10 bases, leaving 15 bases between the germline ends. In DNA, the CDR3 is TGTGCCAGCAGCCGCTTTCTAAGGGAGGAGCAGTTCTTC. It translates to CASSRFLREEQFF.